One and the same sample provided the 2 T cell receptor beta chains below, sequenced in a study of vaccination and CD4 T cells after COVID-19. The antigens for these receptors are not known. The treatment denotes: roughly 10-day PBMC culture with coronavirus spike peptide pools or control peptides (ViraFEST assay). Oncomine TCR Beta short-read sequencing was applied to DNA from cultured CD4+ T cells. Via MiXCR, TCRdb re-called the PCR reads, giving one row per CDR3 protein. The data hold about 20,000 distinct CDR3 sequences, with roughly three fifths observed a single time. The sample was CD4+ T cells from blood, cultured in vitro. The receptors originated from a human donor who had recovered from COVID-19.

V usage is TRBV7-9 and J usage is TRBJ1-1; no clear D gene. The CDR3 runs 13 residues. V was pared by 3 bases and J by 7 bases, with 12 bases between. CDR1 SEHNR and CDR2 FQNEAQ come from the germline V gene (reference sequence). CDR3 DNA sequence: TGTGCCAGCAGCTTTGCCCCGGCGGGTGAAGCTTTCTTT. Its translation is CASSFAPAGEAFF.

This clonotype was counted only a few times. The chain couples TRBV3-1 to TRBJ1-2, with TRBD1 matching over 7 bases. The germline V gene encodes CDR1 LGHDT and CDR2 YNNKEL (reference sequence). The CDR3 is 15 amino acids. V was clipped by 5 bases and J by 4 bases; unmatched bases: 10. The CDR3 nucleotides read TGTGCCAGCAGCTCCGGGACAGATAAAGGCTATGGCTACACCTTC. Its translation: CASSSGTDKGYGYTF.